A single T cell receptor (beta chain) is shown here with its context. This specimen comes from a study of blood T cells in healthy people across ages. Through a sample-barcoded 5' primer and a J-beta primer mix, a second PCR was run for roughly 6 to 11 cycles. The template-switch adaptor, which had 12 random nucleotides, put a tag on each cDNA molecule. TCRdb used MiXCR to reprocess the 5' RACE reads, holding one entry per CDR3 protein. Of 1 million to 1.2 million distinct CDR3 sequences in the sample, about two fifths were seen once. The authors isolated at least 6.5 million PBMCs per sample. With V trimmed by 1 base and J by 6 bases, 5 bases remained unmatched. The CDR3 covers 14 residues. The germline V gene has CDR1 MDHEN and CDR2 SYDVKM.

The chain is built from TRBV28 and TRBJ1-2, with 7 bases that match TRBD1. Sequencing was carried out using blood. The TCR originated in a man aged 18 to 30 in good health. The CDR3 region has the DNA TGTGCCAGCAGTTTATACAACAGGGGTGATGGCTACACCTTC. Protein product: CASSLYNRGDGYTF.